This T cell receptor (beta chain) is drawn from a study of immune heterogeneity within non-small cell lung tumors. Germline lookup yields CDR1 ENHRY and CDR2 SYGVKD. J lost 0 bases, V lost 8 bases, and 6 bases had no gene match. The CDR3 is 16 amino acids. A multiplex PCR containing 32 V primers and 13 J primers was used to amplify TCR beta CDR3. TCRdb processed the multiplex PCR reads anew with MiXCR; each CDR3 protein has one entry. This table holds about 10,000 distinct CDR3 sequences, about 25% found once. Template input was genomic DNA from bulk tumor (600 ng per sample). Each primary tumor yielded several biopsies, collected far apart from one another at surgery. With untreated, newly diagnosed non-small cell lung cancer, the patients went on to undergo curative surgery. Study findings and constraints: Site-unique high-frequency clones occurred alongside identical dominant CDR3 beta clonotypes that recurred across tumor sites within a patient.

At least ten counts were recorded for this clonotype. Its specificity is not known. The sample was lung tumor tissue. The chain couples TRBV10-3 to TRBJ2-3; 12 nucleotides align to TRBD2. This sequence was found in a woman between 50 and 59 years old with non-small cell lung cancer. CDR3 residues: CAIARTSGVSTDTQYF. The CDR3 coding sequence is TGTGCCATCGCTAGGACTAGCGGGGTTAGCACAGATACGCAGTATTTT.